This T cell receptor beta chain came from a study of shared clonotypes between healthy human individuals. For the study at large: CD4 naive and memory got three plates each, CD8 naive two, CD8 memory one.

Per germline, CDR1 MNHEY and CDR2 SVGAGI. Trimming removed 0 bases at V and 7 bases at J, with 7 bases between. CDR3 length: 13 residues. This clone was counted at least ten times. Clones were read by immunoSEQ multiplex PCR, and TCRdb kept only the in-frame ones, dropping some. The sample lists under 1,100,000 clones, around 78% occurring once. Sequences were obtained from memory CD4+ T cells from PBMCs. Subset denoted: CD45RA-negative fraction. The clonotype originates from a man younger than 35 in good health. Some clones in this sample may be carry-over from other donors' samples. The rearrangement links TRBV6-5 to TRBJ1-5, with D hard to call. The CDR3 spells CASSYSSGQPQHF. DNA of the CDR3: TGTGCCAGCAGTTACTCGAGCGGACAGCCCCAGCATTTT.